This passage covers 10 T cell receptor beta chains from one sample sequenced in a study of technical replicates of blood from a handful of donors. Generated by immunoSEQ multiplex PCR, the TCRdb table keeps only in-frame clones and is missing some. The sample consists of 65,000 to 90,000 clones, about 92% of them appearing once. The sequenced sample was T cells isolated from PBMCs. The receptors stem from a human donor in good health.

The chain recombines TRBV5-1 with TRBJ1-1; 9 bases agree with TRBD1. From germline, CDR1 is SGHRS and CDR2 YFSETQ. The CDR3 runs 16 residues. After removal of 0 bases from V and 0 bases from J, the junction contained 3 bases not matched to a gene. DNA of the CDR3: TGCGCCAGCAGCTTGGAACAGGGGGCATTGAACACTGAAGCTTTCTTT. Its protein product is CASSLEQGALNTEAFF.

The V and J genes are TRBV5-1 and TRBJ1-6; 10 bases agree with TRBD1. CDR3 length: 19 residues. In germline, CDR1 is SGHRS, CDR2 YFSETQ. J was trimmed by 0 bases and V by 5 bases; bases with no gene match: 11. The CDR3 DNA is TGCGCCAGCAGTCCCTTCGCGGACAGGGGGAGCTCCTATAATTCACCCCTCCACTTT. It codes for CASSPFADRGSSYNSPLHF. The entire variable domain, with the rest obtained from reference TRBV5-1 and TRBJ1-6, is as follows: KAGVTQTPRYLIKTRGQQVTLSCSPISGHRSVSWYQQTPGQGLQFLFEYFSETQRNKGNFPGRFSGRQFSNSRSEMNVSTLELGDSALYLCASSPFADRGSSYNSPLHFGNGTRLTVT.

The chain combines TRBV5-1 with TRBJ2-1; D unclear. Germline values: CDR1 SGHRS, CDR2 YFSETQ. V gave up 0 bases and J gave up 5 bases, with 15 bases separating them. This CDR3 contains 16 residues. In DNA form, the CDR3 reads TGCGCCAGCAGCTTGGCCGCGTTAGCCAGTAACAATGAGCAGTTCTTC. Its protein is CASSLAALASNNEQFF.

This sequence joins TRBV11-2 and TRBJ2-7, with 7 bases fitting TRBD1. CDR1 SGHAT and CDR2 FQNNGV come from the germline V gene. Trimming removed 4 bases from V and 3 bases from J; junction bases left unmatched: 12. The CDR3 runs to 16 residues. This chain's CDR3 is CASSSSRGGRYYEQYF. The CDR3 bases are TGTGCCAGCAGCTCGTCCCGAGGGGGCCGATACTACGAGCAGTACTTC.

The chain recombines TRBV28 with TRBJ2-3, with 8 bases that match TRBD2. Germline V gene sequence: CDR1 MDHEN, CDR2 SYDVKM. V gave up 5 bases and J gave up 0 bases; unmatched junction bases: 10. The CDR3 totals 17 residues. The CDR3 bases are TGTGCCAGCAGTGCCCAGGGACTAGGCCCTAGCACAGATACGCAGTATTTT. As protein: CASSAQGLGPSTDTQYF.

The V call is TRBV13, the J call TRBJ1-6; perhaps TRBD1 as D (6 bases). CDR3 length: 16 amino acids. V lost 4 bases and J lost 10, with 20 bases in between. Germline V gene lookup returns CDR1 PRHDT and CDR2 FYEKMQ (reference sequence). In nucleotides, the CDR3 is TGTGCCAGCAGCTCACCCCAACAGGGACCTACATCACCCCTCCACTTT. Translating gives CASSSPQQGPTSPLHF.

V is TRBV7-9 and J is TRBJ2-1; 12 nucleotides agree with TRBD2. Per the germline V gene, CDR1 is SEHNR and CDR2 is FQNEAQ (reference sequence). Unmatched junction bases numbered 5, after V lost 1 base and J lost 10 bases. The CDR3 runs 15 residues. The CDR3 spells CASSLGTSGIQEQFF. The CDR3 nucleotides read TGTGCCAGCAGCTTAGGGACTAGCGGGATTCAGGAGCAGTTCTTC.

V and J are TRBV19 and TRBJ1-3; 7 nucleotides line up with TRBD1. Germline V lookup: CDR1 LNHDA, CDR2 SQIVND (reference sequence). Trimming took 4 bases from V and 6 from J; bases not matched to a gene: 15. The CDR3 is made up of 17 amino acids. The DNA for the CDR3 is TGTGCCAGTAGTACACATATGACAGGGACGACGGCAAACACCATATATTTT. It codes for CASSTHMTGTTANTIYF.

The chain carries TRBV18 and TRBJ2-7; 7 nucleotides agree with TRBD2. Per the germline V gene, CDR1 is KGHSH and CDR2 is LQKENI. Trimming took 3 bases from V and 2 from J; bases not matched to a gene: 10. This CDR3 contains 16 residues. The CDR3 region has the DNA TGTGCCAGCTCACCGCCGCGGGGGACGGGGACCTACGAGCAGTACTTC. This encodes CASSPPRGTGTYEQYF.

The CDR3 region is CASSYGGGRARMVGDEQFF. The CDR3 coding sequence is TGCGCCAGCAGTTATGGCGGCGGGAGGGCTAGGATGGTAGGAGATGAGCAGTTCTTC. V gene TRBV5-1 combines with J gene TRBJ2-1; 9 bases align to TRBD2. This CDR3 is 19 amino acids long. From germline, CDR1 is SGHRS and CDR2 YFSETQ. With 5 bases clipped from V and 8 bases from J, the junction kept 23 bases outside the gene matches.